This T cell receptor beta chain was found in a study of OX40 agonist ivuxolimab in advanced cancers. Study details: Hepatocellular carcinoma, melanoma, renal cell or head and neck cancer occurred in dose-escalation patients. Age averaged approximately 60 years (range roughly 23 to 80), and more than 80% were male.

CDR1 is GTSNPN and CDR2 is SVGIG in the germline V gene (reference sequence). Losses at the gene ends were 1 base for V and 8 bases for J; bases not matched to a gene: 1. There are 11 residues in the CDR3. TCRdb keeps only in-frame clones here, not all; method: immunoSEQ multiplex PCR. Here the sample spans about 90,000 clones, around 89% being singletons. This specimen consisted of CD4+ or CD8+ T cells sorted from blood, obtained in a trial of the OX40 agonist ivuxolimab. This receptor was identified in an adult with an advanced solid tumor such as melanoma, head and neck, liver or kidney cancer. The V gene is TRBV30, the J gene TRBJ1-1, with 7 bases fitting TRBD1. This CDR3 is CAWSAQGEAFF. The CDR3 DNA sequence: TGTGCCTGGAGTGCACAGGGGGAAGCTTTCTTT.